This T cell receptor beta chain was captured by sequencing in a study of T cell responses to AZD1222 COVID-19 vaccine. V gave up 8 bases and J gave up 7 bases; unmatched junction bases: 7. Germline CDR1 and CDR2: MNHEY and SMNVEV (reference sequence). CDR3 size: 13 residues. Profiling relied on immunoSEQ multiplex PCR, and the TCRdb table lists in-frame clones only, not all of them. The sample lists approximately 150,000 clones, 91% occurring once. V usage is TRBV27 and J usage is TRBJ1-5, with 8 bases that match TRBD1. The clonotype was recovered from an adult who received the AZD1222 COVID-19 vaccine. The source material was peripheral blood, sampled 28 days after the second AZD1222 dose. The chain's CDR3 is CASSGQGPQPQHF. CDR3 nucleotides: TGTGCCAGCTCAGGACAGGGTCCACAGCCCCAGCATTTT.